This entry describes one TCR beta chain. This sample was included in a study of blood T cell repertoires in COVID-19. Study-wide context: Some COVID-19 samples were acute and others convalescent; all came from the United States, Italy and Spain. From T cells, B-cell-depleted T cells, or PBMCs came the material, which was cDNA or gDNA.

Authors' data handling: Quantification of nucleated cells was approximated via reference gene primer amplification. Sequenced by immunoSEQ multiplex PCR; TCRdb stores in-frame clones only, minus some. V, J and clone size are those of that table, while D and trimming were read from the DNA. This sample carries almost 85,000 clones, 80% to 90% of them seen once, and the ten largest clones take roughly 36%. Germline CDR1 and CDR2: MGHRA and YSYEKL. This CDR3 has 16 residues. Germline trimming cut 1 base from V and 4 bases from J; bases unmatched to any gene: 6. Sequencing input: peripheral blood. The rearrangement links TRBV4-1 to TRBJ2-5; TRBD2 aligns across 10 bases. The sequence was collected from a man older than 75 with active or convalescent COVID-19. CDR3: CASSQGQRGGAETQYF. For the CDR3, the DNA is TGCGCCAGCAGCCAAGGACAGCGGGGGGGCGCAGAGACCCAGTACTTC.